This TCR beta chain originates from a study of T cell responses to AZD1222 COVID-19 vaccine. The study, taken as a whole, reports: White British donors predominated, females outnumbered males, and clonal diversity was possibly underestimated. The CD4 TCRs associated with vaccination extended across spike and predominated at 160-218 and 743-854. Reportedly, nearly half the spike-specific TCRs target unmutated variant regions.

Profiled with immunoSEQ multiplex PCR; TCRdb holds only in-frame clones, not every one. The sample includes approximately 160,000 clones, approximately 90% seen only once; the top ten take 1.5%. Details on this clone: No antigen is known for it.

This CDR3 is built from 15 residues. Germline V gene lookup returns CDR1 LNHDA and CDR2 SQIVND (reference sequence). V was clipped by 4 bases and J by 1 base; unmatched bases: 5. This rearrangement joins TRBV19 to TRBJ1-1, with TRBD1 identical over 8 bases. The TCR sequence derives from an adult in good health. Specimen: peripheral blood, collected on day 0 of AZD1222 vaccination. CDR3 residues: CASSTPDRGNTEAFF. The CDR3 bases are TGTGCCAGTAGTACCCCAGACAGGGGGAACACTGAAGCTTTCTTT.